This T cell receptor (beta chain) stems from a study of lung T cells in sarcoidosis with Löfgren's syndrome. Study-level points and caveats: TRAV12-1 preferentially paired with TRBV2, with homologous CDR3s.

TCRdb re-derived calls from the reads in MiXCR, one entry per CDR3 protein. This table holds 50,000 to 65,000 distinct CDR3 sequences, 21% found once. The length of the CDR3 is 12 residues. CDR1 and CDR2 from the germline V gene are SEHNR and FQNEAQ (reference sequence). A remark on this clonotype: No antigen is known for it. At one end, the junction sequence differs from germline, possibly due to a read error.

This sequence was found in a human donor with sarcoidosis (Löfgren's syndrome or another form), or a control subject (not recorded which). The chain combines TRBV7-9 with TRBJ2-1, with a possible D match to TRBD1 (5 bases). Sequences were obtained from CD4+ T cells from PBMCs. CDR3 DNA: TGTGCCTGCAGCCTTCAGGGTCACGAGCAGTTCTTC. Protein: CACSLQGHEQFF.